These T cell receptor beta chains were read from a single sample in a study of cytomegalovirus exposure and HLA in healthy donors. TCRdb's table, derived via immunoSEQ multiplex PCR, lists solely in-frame clones and lacks some. The sample yields 95,000 to 150,000 clones, around 85% seen once. The sample taken for sequencing was PBMCs. The receptors stem from a man aged 25 to 45 in good health and CMV-seronegative. CDR3s include the opening cysteine and the closing phenylalanine or tryptophan. A D gene is named only where the DNA matches it firmly. The size entry is marked missing in some rows and otherwise reads once, few, many or a size class.

TRBV30	TRBD2	.	TRBJ2-1	16	CAWSPPERGGYNEQFF	TGTGCCTGGAGCCCCCCTGAACGGGGGGGTTACAATGAGCAGTTCTTC
TRBV7-2	TRBD2	.	TRBJ2-1	14	CASSLGGGSSGQFF	TGTGCCAGCAGCTTGGGGGGAGGGTCTAGCGGGCAGTTCTTC
TRBV5-1	.	.	TRBJ1-1	14	CASSLTGGLTEAFF	TGCGCCAGCAGCTTGACGGGAGGGCTCACTGAAGCTTTCTTT
TRBV5-1	TRBD2	few	TRBJ2-1	17	CASSLPTSGETVDEQFF	TGCGCCAGCAGCCTCCCGACTAGCGGGGAAACAGTCGATGAGCAGTTCTTC
TRBV7-2	TRBD2	once	TRBJ2-3	17	CASSPPPKLAGADTQYF	TGTGCCAGCAGCCCTCCCCCCAAGCTAGCGGGGGCAGATACGCAGTATTTT
TRBV5-1	.	.	TRBJ2-5	13	CASNPGGGETQYF	TGCGCCAGCAATCCTGGGGGCGGCGAGACCCAGTACTTC
TRBV2	.	.	TRBJ1-1	14	CASNIHPGGTEAFF	TGTGCCAGCAACATTCACCCGGGAGGCACTGAAGCTTTCTTT
TRBV30	.	.	TRBJ2-3	8	CAWGGGHF	TGTGCCTGGGGAGGCGGGCATTTT
TRBV2	.	few	TRBJ1-2	16	CASSEGGRGANYGYTF	TGTGCCAGCAGTGAGGGGGGGCGCGGGGCTAACTATGGCTACACCTTC
TRBV5-1	TRBD1	.	TRBJ2-5	15	CASSLTGDVGETQYF	TGCGCCAGCAGCCTAACAGGGGACGTGGGCGAGACCCAGTACTTC
TRBV28	TRBD1	.	TRBJ1-6	19	CASSSIGQGGNSYNSPLHF	TGTGCCAGCAGCTCCATCGGACAGGGTGGGAACTCCTATAATTCACCCCTCCACTTT
TRBV19	TRBD2	.	TRBJ2-1	15	CASSPRIGLAGWQFF	TGTGCCAGTAGTCCCCGAATTGGACTAGCGGGGTGGCAGTTCTTC
TRBV7-9	.	.	TRBJ1-1	18	CASSSVRVGAPGGTEAFF	TGTGCCAGCAGCTCCGTCCGTGTGGGGGCGCCGGGTGGCACTGAAGCTTTCTTT
TRBV9	TRBD2	once	TRBJ2-1	16	CASSVRLAGSYTEQFF	TGTGCCAGCAGCGTCCGACTAGCGGGGTCCTACACTGAGCAGTTCTTC
TRBV10-1	TRBD1	.	TRBJ1-2	13	CASSEGQGYGYTF	TGCGCCAGCAGTGAGGGACAGGGGTATGGCTACACCTTC
TRBV29-1	.	.	TRBJ1-5	11	CSVGENQPQHF	TGCAGCGTTGGTGAGAATCAGCCCCAGCATTTT
TRBV6-5	.	.	TRBJ1-1	14	CASSYLGGNTEAFF	TGTGCCAGCAGTTACCTAGGGGGGAACACTGAAGCTTTCTTT
TRBV2	.	.	TRBJ1-1	13	CASRRALRTEAFF	TGTGCCAGCAGGAGGGCACTAAGGACTGAAGCTTTCTTT
TRBV30	.	.	TRBJ2-5	10	CAWAGETQYF	TGTGCCTGGGCGGGAGAGACCCAGTACTTC
TRBV9	.	.	TRBJ1-6	12	CASSVADSPLHF	TGTGCCAGCAGCGTAGCGGATTCACCCCTCCACTTT
TRBV5-1	TRBD2	.	TRBJ2-7	14	CASSRGGGSYEQYF	TGCGCCAGCAGCCGCGGCGGGGGCTCCTACGAGCAGTACTTC
TRBV7-2	.	once	TRBJ1-1	15	CASSWSGRRNTEAFF	TGTGCCAGCAGCTGGAGCGGGAGGCGCAACACTGAAGCTTTCTTT
TRBV5-5	.	.	TRBJ1-1	14	CASSLLVRDTEAFF	TGTGCCAGCAGCTTGTTGGTCAGGGACACTGAAGCTTTCTTT
TRBV6-1	TRBD2	few	TRBJ2-2	15	CASNLAGENTGELFF	TGTGCCAGCAATCTAGCGGGGGAGAACACCGGGGAGCTGTTTTTT
TRBV2	TRBD2	.	TRBJ2-1	15	CASSDVAGVPNEQFF	TGTGCCAGCAGTGATGTAGCGGGGGTCCCCAATGAGCAGTTCTTC
TRBV6-5	.	.	TRBJ1-2	11	CASSYRGGYTF	TGTGCCAGCAGTTACAGGGGTGGCTACACCTTC
TRBV7-2	TRBD1	.	TRBJ2-1	14	CASRNRGIYNEQFF	TGTGCCAGCAGAAACAGGGGTATCTACAATGAGCAGTTCTTC
TRBV19	TRBD2	.	TRBJ2-1	16	CASSIVRTRGSNEQFF	TGTGCCAGTAGTATAGTCCGGACTAGGGGTAGTAATGAGCAGTTCTTC
TRBV4-3	.	.	TRBJ1-2	16	CANSQDRTGKLYGYTF	TGCGCCAACAGCCAAGACAGAACGGGGAAGCTCTATGGCTACACCTTC
TRBV4-3	TRBD2	few	TRBJ2-3	15	CASSPGGSATDTQYF	TGCGCCAGCAGCCCGGGAGGCAGCGCTACAGATACGCAGTATTTT
TRBV7-2	TRBD1	.	TRBJ2-4	17	CASSPSVRDRGENSQYF	TGTGCCAGCAGCCCATCTGTGCGGGACAGGGGGGAAAACAGTCAGTACTTC
TRBV6-5	.	few	TRBJ1-2	13	CASSEGTHYGYTF	TGTGCCAGCAGTGAGGGGACTCACTATGGCTACACCTTC
TRBV6-1	.	once	TRBJ1-4	15	CASSEGWSGPRKLFF	TGTGCCAGCAGTGAAGGTTGGTCAGGGCCCCGAAAACTGTTTTTT
TRBV28	.	.	TRBJ1-1	13	CASSPGGTGSAFF	TGTGCCAGCAGCCCGGGGGGTACAGGGTCCGCTTTCTTT
TRBV7-7	TRBD2	.	TRBJ2-2	17	CASSRGLAGGPVGELFF	TGTGCCAGCAGTCGAGGACTAGCGGGGGGGCCCGTCGGGGAGCTGTTTTTT
TRBV28	TRBD2	.	TRBJ2-4	17	CASSLLASGLAKNIQYF	TGTGCCAGCAGTTTATTAGCTAGCGGGCTAGCCAAAAACATTCAGTACTTC
TRBV5-1	.	.	TRBJ2-1	15	CASSLRGTPDNEQFF	TGCGCCAGCAGCTTGAGGGGGACCCCTGACAATGAGCAGTTCTTC
TRBV5-1	TRBD2	.	TRBJ2-4	14	CASSLGGGRNSQYF	TGCGCCAGCAGCTTGGGGGGGGGTAGAAACAGTCAGTACTTC
TRBV19	.	.	TRBJ2-2	15	CASSPGAANTGELFF	TGTGCCAGTAGTCCAGGGGCAGCGAACACCGGGGAGCTGTTTTTT
TRBV7-8	.	.	TRBJ1-2	15	CASSSTGHPWYGYTF	TGTGCCAGCAGCTCCACGGGACATCCTTGGTATGGCTACACCTTC
TRBV11-2	.	.	TRBJ1-2	15	CASRAVRRVNYGYTF	TGTGCCAGCAGAGCCGTTCGTCGGGTTAACTATGGCTACACCTTC
TRBV4-2	TRBD2	.	TRBJ2-5	17	CASSQDRSGGAEETQYF	TGTGCCAGCAGCCAAGACCGTAGCGGGGGGGCCGAGGAGACCCAGTACTTC
TRBV5-6	.	.	TRBJ2-5	16	CASSPGFGRGQETQYF	TGTGCCAGCAGCCCAGGTTTCGGCAGGGGCCAAGAGACCCAGTACTTC
TRBV5-4	TRBD1	.	TRBJ2-3	14	CASSFAGGADTQYF	TGTGCCAGCAGCTTTGCAGGGGGCGCAGATACGCAGTATTTT
TRBV6-1	TRBD1	.	TRBJ1-5	15	CASSEAGGGNQPQHF	TGTGCCAGCAGTGAAGCAGGGGGCGGCAATCAGCCCCAGCATTTT
TRBV7-9	TRBD1	.	TRBJ2-7	13	CASSFPGQGREYF	TGTGCCAGCAGCTTTCCCGGACAGGGGAGAGAGTACTTC
TRBV5-1	TRBD2	.	TRBJ2-5	15	CASSWGTGGPETQYF	TGCGCCAGCAGCTGGGGGACGGGGGGGCCGGAGACCCAGTACTTC
TRBV6-5	TRBD2	.	TRBJ2-5	13	CASSSTGGETQYF	TGTGCCAGCAGTTCTACCGGGGGGGAGACCCAGTACTTC
TRBV28	TRBD2	few	TRBJ2-2	18	CASSLRRDSGGATGELFF	TGTGCCAGCAGTTTACGCCGGGATAGCGGGGGGGCCACCGGGGAGCTGTTTTTT
TRBV7-9	TRBD2	.	TRBJ2-7	17	CASSLGLAGEIIYEQYF	TGTGCCAGCAGCTTAGGACTAGCGGGGGAGATAATTTACGAGCAGTACTTC
TRBV4-1	.	once	TRBJ2-7	16	CASSQDLQGVAYEQYF	TGCGCCAGCAGCCAAGATCTACAGGGTGTCGCCTACGAGCAGTACTTC
TRBV2	.	.	TRBJ2-2	13	CASSDSNTGELFF	TGTGCCAGCAGTGACTCGAACACCGGGGAGCTGTTTTTT
TRBV10-3	TRBD1	.	TRBJ1-1	13	CAIRDRVGTEAFF	TGTGCCATCAGGGACAGGGTAGGGACTGAAGCTTTCTTT
TRBV5-1	TRBD1	few	TRBJ1-1	13	CASRLQGDTEAFF	TGCGCCAGCAGATTACAGGGGGACACTGAAGCTTTCTTT